The source of this TCR beta chain is a study of blood T cell repertoires in COVID-19 (dated by TCRdb to between 2020 and 2021). About the full investigation: Samples from collaborators originated in the United States, Italy and Spain and spanned both the acute and convalescent phases of COVID-19. The material from the prospective study consisted of cDNA or gDNA derived from T cells, B-cell-depleted T cells, or PBMCs. The dataset comprised deeply sampled blood TCRbeta repertoires from subjects exposed to, actively infected with, or recovered from COVID-19. The repertoires were released in a freely available public database intended as a resource for research on the immune response to SARS-CoV-2. The samples were drawn from two sources: the first 160 participants of the ongoing ImmuneRACE study, and 1,200 or so subjects contributed by 6 global collaborators. Nearly every sample came with metadata listing a de-identified subject ID, COVID-19 status, age in years and sex. Where HLA class I and class II types were available, the types were taken from metadata supplied by the sample provider, not from assay-based typing.

What the research found in general, with its limitations: The amount of clinical and demographic metadata varied by source and participant and was provided uncurated.

In Seattle, one collaborating source enrolled patients while the infection was active and tracked those patients longitudinally over the course of disease. Whole blood was collected in K2EDTA tubes by collaborating institutions according to the institutions' own protocols. For TCRbeta analysis, collaborators shipped samples as frozen whole blood, isolated PBMCs, or DNA extracted from either of those sample types. In the case of this clone: No antigen is known for it. It has no much larger one-base neighbor in the sample; base qualities were not kept.

TCRbeta CDR3 regions were amplified from genomic DNA using the immunoSEQ Assay, a bias-controlled multiplex PCR. As for the original processing: Within the assay, amplification of reference gene primers was used to estimate how many nucleated cells each sample contained. To quantify the absolute abundance of each unique TCRbeta CDR3 rearrangement, sequence reads were collapsed and filtered. For each sample, productive Simpson clonality was calculated by taking the square root of Simpson's diversity index across productive rearrangements. Sourced from immuneACCESS, this table was stored by TCRdb with only in-frame sequences that have V and J called. A share of the clones is absent; for the studies checked, an unresolved V gene accounts for under half, and the remainder has no known explanation. V, J and clone size derive from that table, while D and trimming were established from the DNA sequence. The sample table lists 150,000 to 200,000 clones, about 86% of them with a count of one. Clones ranked in the top ten supply about a tenth of the sample.

The receptor was isolated from a woman aged 60-75 years with COVID-19, enrolled during active disease. The sample comprised peripheral blood.

The sequenced DNA is TGTGCTAGTGGTTTGCCCTCCCTCAGCGGGGAGCTGTTTTTT. It translates to CASGLPSLSGELFF. The chain was built from TRBV12-5 and TRBJ2-2; no confident D gene assignment can be made. CDR1 LGHNT and CDR2 FRNRAP are derived from the germline V gene. The trim is 2 bases for V and 7 bases for J, with a gap of 11 bases between the germline ends. Including the terminal cysteine and phenylalanine, the CDR3 comprises 14 residues. Left in the record is the CDR3 DNA by itself, 42 bases read in frame from the first base.